A single sample is the source of the 21 T cell receptor beta chains below, sequenced in a study of shared clonotypes between healthy human individuals. Produced via immunoSEQ multiplex PCR; TCRdb's table is partial and in-frame only. The sample lists roughly 700,000 clones; over 65% were seen once. Source material: memory CD4+ T cells sorted from blood. Regarding subset: CD45RA-negative fraction. The receptor set was obtained from a woman aged 30 to 39 in good health.

The rearrangement links TRBV5-6 to TRBJ2-7, with TRBD1 as a possible D gene (6 bases). From germline, CDR1 is SGHDT and CDR2 YYEEEE. The germline V and J ends were trimmed by 3 bases and 5 bases, with 12 bases remaining between them. This CDR3 is built from 13 residues. CDR3 DNA sequence: TGTGCCAGCAGCTACCTGGACAGCGACGAGCAGTACTTC. Translated: CASSYLDSDEQYF.

This chain uses TRBV2 with TRBJ2-5; D may be TRBD1 (5 bases). The CDR3 extends over 15 amino acids. Trimming removed 6 bases from V and 1 base from J, with 15 bases in between. Germline values: CDR1 SNHLY, CDR2 FYNNEI. As DNA, the CDR3 is TGTGCCAGCAGACATTGGACATCCCCCCAAGAGACCCAGTACTTC. As protein: CASRHWTSPQETQYF.

J is TRBJ1-5 and V is TRBV19; tentative D call: TRBD1 (5 bases). The CDR3 runs 14 residues. V shed 4 bases and J shed 5 bases, with 12 bases lying between them. Germline V gene data show CDR1 as LNHDA and CDR2 as SQIVND (reference sequence). DNA of the CDR3: TGTGCCAGTAGTACAAATACAGGTTATCAGCCCCAGCATTTT. Translation: CASSTNTGYQPQHF.

The gene calls are TRBV5-1 and TRBJ2-5; TRBD2 is a possible D gene (5 bases). The CDR3 is 13 residues long. Germline V gene data show CDR1 as SGHRS and CDR2 as YFSETQ. V lost 8 bases to trimming and J lost 5 bases, with 16 bases between them. The CDR3 sequence: CASTKGSWETQYF. DNA for the CDR3: TGCGCCAGTACAAAAGGGAGTTGGGAGACCCAGTACTTC.

V and J are TRBV5-1 and TRBJ2-7; perhaps D is TRBD1 or TRBD2 (5 bases each). This CDR3 spans 13 amino acids. Between the trimmed V and J ends, which lost 0 bases and 9 bases, there was a span of 13 bases. The germline gives CDR1 SGHRS, CDR2 YFSETQ. CDR3 DNA sequence: TGCGCCAGCAGCTTGGGGGGGACGGAACCGCAGTACTTC. This translates into CASSLGGTEPQYF.

V usage is TRBV9 and J usage is TRBJ1-5, with D uncertain. CDR1 SGDLS and CDR2 YYNGEE come from the germline V gene. V was pared by 0 bases and J by 3 bases, with 10 bases between. The CDR3 extends over 15 amino acids. This CDR3 reads CASSVGPASNQPQHF. CDR3 DNA: TGTGCCAGCAGCGTAGGTCCGGCCTCCAATCAGCCCCAGCATTTT.

The V and J genes are TRBV30 and TRBJ2-7, with 8 bases aligning to TRBD1. This CDR3 is 11 amino acids long. The V and J ends lost 4 bases and 9 bases, in that order; junction bases with no gene match: 5. Germline V gene data show CDR1 as GTSNPN and CDR2 as SVGIG (reference sequence). CDR3 sequence (DNA): TGTGCCTGGAACCTCGGGACAGGGCAGTACTTC. Protein product: CAWNLGTGQYF.

This clone was detected ten times or more. The rearrangement uses TRBV5-1 and TRBJ1-6; 8 nucleotides match TRBD1. The CDR3 runs 15 residues. Trimming at V came to 2 bases and at J to 9 bases, leaving 7 bases not matched to a gene. Germline V lookup: CDR1 SGHRS, CDR2 YFSETQ. The CDR3 sequence is CASSFGQGAGSPLHF. CDR3 sequence (DNA): TGCGCCAGCAGCTTCGGGCAGGGGGCTGGTTCACCCCTCCACTTT. Looking up the rest from reference TRBV5-1 and TRBJ1-6 gives the full variable domain: KAGVTQTPRYLIKTRGQQVTLSCSPISGHRSVSWYQQTPGQGLQFLFEYFSETQRNKGNFPGRFSGRQFSNSRSEMNVSTLELGDSALYLCASSFGQGAGSPLHFGNGTRLTVT.

The CDR3 coding sequence is TGCGCCAGCAGCACCCCCGACGGCTCTGGGGCCAACGTCCTGACTTTC. Its translation is CASSTPDGSGANVLTF. The chain couples TRBV5-1 to TRBJ2-6; no firm D call. The germline V gene has CDR1 SGHRS and CDR2 YFSETQ. Trimming left V 4 bases short and J 0 bases short, with 11 bases between. There are 16 residues in the CDR3.

The V and J genes are TRBV10-2 and TRBJ1-5; D possibly corresponds to TRBD1 (6 bases). Trimming removed 7 bases from V and 5 bases from J, with 12 bases in between. The CDR3 covers 13 residues. CDR1 and CDR2 from the germline V gene are WSHSY and SAAADI. The CDR3 DNA is TGCGCCAGCACCCTCGGGGGCGATCAGCCCCAGCATTTT. Its protein is CASTLGGDQPQHF.

This clone was picked up many times. The chain employs TRBV27 and TRBJ2-1; weak D call: TRBD2 (6 bases). Germline CDR1 and CDR2: MNHEY and SMNVEV (reference sequence). The CDR3 has 12 residues. The germline V and J ends were trimmed by 2 bases and 8 bases, with 7 bases remaining between them. CDR3 nucleotides: TGTGCCAGCAGTTTAGGAGGGCATGAGCAGTTCTTC. Its protein product is CASSLGGHEQFF.

The chain uses TRBV4-2 and TRBJ2-4; TRBD2 is a possible D gene (5 bases). CDR3 size: 15 residues. CDR1 is LGHNA and CDR2 is YNFKEQ in the germline V gene. Trimming took 0 bases from V and 7 from J, leaving 13 bases between them. The CDR3 here is CASSQDPSLGNIQYF. Written as DNA, the CDR3 is TGTGCCAGCAGCCAAGACCCTAGCCTTGGGAACATTCAGTACTTC.

This chain uses TRBV2 with TRBJ2-5; the D is unclear. The J call may be mistaken, given a closer DNA end match to TRBJ2-7. This CDR3 comprises 12 residues. CDR1 is SNHLY and CDR2 is FYNNEI in the germline V gene. The CDR3 here is CASSGASYEQYF. The CDR3 DNA is TGTGCCAGCAGTGGGGCCTCCTACGAGCAGTACTTC.

The CDR3 spells CASSQERELAGAYEQYF. CDR3 nucleotide sequence: TGCGCCAGCAGCCAAGAAAGGGAACTAGCGGGAGCATACGAGCAGTACTTC. This rearrangement joins TRBV4-1 to TRBJ2-7; 11 bases align to TRBD2. The V segment lost 0 bases and the J segment 4 bases; nucleotides outside the gene matches: 8. The CDR3 is 17 residues long. CDR1 and CDR2 (germline): MGHRA, YSYEKL.

The chain couples TRBV30 to TRBJ2-7; 9 bases are shared with TRBD2. Germline loops: CDR1 GTSNPN, CDR2 SVGIG (reference sequence). V gave up 2 bases and J gave up 1 base; unmatched junction bases: 3. This CDR3 comprises 14 residues. CDR3 sequence (DNA): TGTGCCTGGAGTTACCTAGCGGGATCCTACGAGCAGTACTTC. Residues: CAWSYLAGSYEQYF.

V is TRBV5-5 and J is TRBJ1-1, with D possibly TRBD1 on 5 matching bases. The CDR3 covers 13 residues. V dropped 0 bases and J dropped 2 bases, with 5 bases sitting between them. The germline V gene encodes CDR1 SGHKS and CDR2 YYEKEE (reference sequence). The CDR3 DNA sequence: TGTGCCAGCAGCTTGGGGGGCAACACTGAAGCTTTCTTT. Translated: CASSLGGNTEAFF.

The rearrangement uses TRBV19 and TRBJ2-1, with TRBD1 identical over 9 bases. The CDR3 spans 13 residues. Germline V gene data show CDR1 as LNHDA and CDR2 as SQIVND (reference sequence). V lost 4 bases, J lost 6 bases, and 1 base stayed unmatched. For the CDR3, the DNA is TGTGCCAGTAGTAGGACAGGGGTCAATGAGCAGTTCTTC. Translating gives CASSRTGVNEQFF.

The genes are TRBV5-6 and TRBJ1-5, with no clear D. Germline V gene data show CDR1 as SGHDT and CDR2 as YYEEEE. The CDR3 extends over 14 amino acids. Trimming shortened V by 2 bases and J by 1 base, and 7 bases separated the two germline ends. CDR3 DNA sequence: TGTGCCAGCAGCTTAAGGGCGAGCAATCAGCCCCAGCATTTT. As protein: CASSLRASNQPQHF.

The rearrangement links TRBV5-4 to TRBJ1-2; D may be TRBD1 (5 bases). The length of the CDR3 is 13 residues. CDR1 and CDR2 from the germline V gene are SGHNT and YYREEE (reference sequence). Trimming took off 3 bases at V and 8 bases at J, with 14 bases between the two ends. CDR3 DNA: TGTGCCAGCAGCTCCCCGGGGGGAGGAGGCTACACCTTC. Protein sequence: CASSSPGGGGYTF.

This clone was observed a handful of times. The chain couples TRBV11-2 to TRBJ1-2; perhaps TRBD1 as D (6 bases). V was pared by 4 bases and J by 7 bases, with 13 bases between. The germline gives CDR1 SGHAT, CDR2 FQNNGV. This CDR3 is 13 amino acids long. The CDR3 loop is CASSSQQGFGYTF. Written as DNA, the CDR3 is TGTGCCAGCAGCTCCCAACAGGGATTTGGCTACACCTTC.

The V and J genes are TRBV9 and TRBJ2-1; 9 bases agree with TRBD2. Per germline, CDR1 SGDLS and CDR2 YYNGEE. V trimming: 0 bases; J trimming: 5 bases; junction bases outside the gene matches: 6. This CDR3 is built from 16 residues. CDR3 DNA sequence: TGTGCCAGCAGCGTAGTGGGGGTAGCGGGAGACAATGAGCAGTTCTTC. The encoded protein is CASSVVGVAGDNEQFF.